This entry concerns a single T cell receptor (beta chain). The sample is drawn from a study of PD-1 blockade in classical Hodgkin lymphoma. The CDR3 sequence is 15 residues long. V lost 2 bases and J lost 4; bases outside the gene matches: 6. Germline-derived CDR1 and CDR2 are KGHSH and LQKENI. Generated by immunoSEQ multiplex PCR, the TCRdb table keeps only in-frame clones and is missing some. This repertoire shows 99,000 or so clones, about nine tenths found once; its top ten account for roughly 20%. Time point defined: cycle 4 day 1 (C4D1), after 6 weeks of nivolumab. All patients experienced relapse after autologous stem cell transplantation, and brentuximab vedotin exposure was variable.

The J gene is TRBJ2-7, the V gene TRBV18; TRBD2 matches at 9 bases. The sequences come from peripheral blood mononuclear cells (PBMCs), collected before the fourth cycle of nivolumab. This clonotype was obtained from a human donor with classical Hodgkin lymphoma. Written as DNA, the CDR3 is TGTGCCAGCTCACCAATAGCGGGAGAAGGTTACGAGCAGTACTTC. It is translated as CASSPIAGEGYEQYF.